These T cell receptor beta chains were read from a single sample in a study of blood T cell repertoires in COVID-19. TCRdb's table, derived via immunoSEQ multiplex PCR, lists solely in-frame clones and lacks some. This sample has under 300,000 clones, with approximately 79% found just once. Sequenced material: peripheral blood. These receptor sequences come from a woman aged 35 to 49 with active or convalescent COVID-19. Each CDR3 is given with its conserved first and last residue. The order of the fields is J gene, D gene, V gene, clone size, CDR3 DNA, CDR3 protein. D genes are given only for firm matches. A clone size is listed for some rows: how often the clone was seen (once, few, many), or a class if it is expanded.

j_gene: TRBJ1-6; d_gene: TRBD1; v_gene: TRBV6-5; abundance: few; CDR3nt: TGTGCCAGCAGTTACTCGCAGGGGGCAGGTTCACCCCTCCACTTT; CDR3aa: CASSYSQGAGSPLHF
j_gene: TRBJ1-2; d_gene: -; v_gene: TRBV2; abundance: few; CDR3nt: TGTGCCAGCAGTCCCATTGGTGGCAGGGACTATGGCTACACCTTC; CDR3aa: CASSPIGGRDYGYTF
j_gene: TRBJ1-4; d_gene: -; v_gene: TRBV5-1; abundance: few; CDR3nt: TGCGCCAGCAGCTCGCTAGCGGGGGGTAATGAAAAACTGTTTTTT; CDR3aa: CASSSLAGGNEKLFF
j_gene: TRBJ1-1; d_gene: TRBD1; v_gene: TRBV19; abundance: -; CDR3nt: TGTGCCAGTAGTATTATCGGACAGGGCAACACTGAAGCTTTCTTT; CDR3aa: CASSIIGQGNTEAFF
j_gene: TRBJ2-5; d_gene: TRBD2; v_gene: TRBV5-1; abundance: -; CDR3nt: TGCGCCAGCAGCTCTAGCGGGGGGGCCGATGAGACCCAGTACTTC; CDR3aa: CASSSSGGADETQYF
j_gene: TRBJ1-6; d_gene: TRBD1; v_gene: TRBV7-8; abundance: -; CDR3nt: TGTGCCAGCAGCTTGGCCGCCGGGACAGGGCATTCACCCCTCCACTTT; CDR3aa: CASSLAAGTGHSPLHF
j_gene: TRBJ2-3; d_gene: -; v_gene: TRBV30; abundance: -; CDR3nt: TGTGCCGGGGGCACAGGATACACAGATACGCAGTATTTT; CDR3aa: CAGGTGYTDTQYF
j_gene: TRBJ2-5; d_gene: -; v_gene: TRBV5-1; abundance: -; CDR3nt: TGCGCCAGCAGCTTGTTGCGTGAGGAGACCCAGTACTTC; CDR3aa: CASSLLREETQYF
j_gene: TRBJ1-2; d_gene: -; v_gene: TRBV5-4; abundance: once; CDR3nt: TGTGCCAGCAGCTTAGGGGAATTTAATGGCTACACCTTC; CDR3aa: CASSLGEFNGYTF
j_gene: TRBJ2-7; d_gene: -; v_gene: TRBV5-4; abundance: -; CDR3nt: TGTGCCAGCAGCTCGGGGACTGAGATCCACGAGCAGTACTTC; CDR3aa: CASSSGTEIHEQYF
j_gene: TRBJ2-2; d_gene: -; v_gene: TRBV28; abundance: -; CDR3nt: TGTGCCAGCGACAGGATTGACACCGGGGAGCTGTTTTTT; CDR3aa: CASDRIDTGELFF
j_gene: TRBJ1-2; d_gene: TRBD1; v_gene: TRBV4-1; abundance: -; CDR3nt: TGCGCCAGCACTACGCTACAGGGGAATGGCTACACCTTC; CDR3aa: CASTTLQGNGYTF
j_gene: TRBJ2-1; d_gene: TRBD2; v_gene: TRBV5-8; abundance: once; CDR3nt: TGTGCCAGCAGCTTGGTGGGGGGGAATGAGCAGTTCTTC; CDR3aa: CASSLVGGNEQFF
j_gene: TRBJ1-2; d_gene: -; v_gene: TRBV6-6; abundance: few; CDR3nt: TGTGCCAGCAGTTACGGGGTCGGACTTAACTATGGCTACACCTTC; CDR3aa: CASSYGVGLNYGYTF
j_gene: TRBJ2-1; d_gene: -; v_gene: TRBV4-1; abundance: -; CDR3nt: TGCGCCAGCAGCCAAGAAGGCAGGGTGAGGAGAAATGAGCAGTTCTTC; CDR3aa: CASSQEGRVRRNEQFF
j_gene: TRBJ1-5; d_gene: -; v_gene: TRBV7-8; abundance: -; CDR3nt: TGTGCCAGCAGCCCTTGGAGAAGCAATCAGCCCCAGCATTTT; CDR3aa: CASSPWRSNQPQHF
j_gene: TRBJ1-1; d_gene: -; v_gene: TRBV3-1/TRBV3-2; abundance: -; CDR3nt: TGTGCCAGCAGCCAAGAATTTCAGAACACTGAAGCTTTCTTT; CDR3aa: CASSQEFQNTEAFF
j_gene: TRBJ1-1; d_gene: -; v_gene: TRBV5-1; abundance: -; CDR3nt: TGCGCCAGCAGCTTGGACGGGGGAGGGCCTGAAGCTTTCTTT; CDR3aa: CASSLDGGGPEAFF
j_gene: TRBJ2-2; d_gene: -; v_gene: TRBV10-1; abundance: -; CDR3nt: TGCGCCAGCAGTGAGGCACAGGGCTTGGGGGAGCTGTTTTTT; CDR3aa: CASSEAQGLGELFF
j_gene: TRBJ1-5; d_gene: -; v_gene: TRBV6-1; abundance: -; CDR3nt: TGTGCCAGCAGTGACAGGGGTGGAGGCAATCAGCCCCAGCATTTT; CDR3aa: CASSDRGGGNQPQHF
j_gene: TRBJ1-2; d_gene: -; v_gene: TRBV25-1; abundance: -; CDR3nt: TGTGCCAGCAGTGCAAGGGAGGATGGCTACACCTTC; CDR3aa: CASSAREDGYTF
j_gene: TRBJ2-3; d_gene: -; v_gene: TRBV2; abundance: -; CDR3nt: TGTGCCAGCAGTCCTTGGCGGGATACGCAGTATTTT; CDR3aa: CASSPWRDTQYF
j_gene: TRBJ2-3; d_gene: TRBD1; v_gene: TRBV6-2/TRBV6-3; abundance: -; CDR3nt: TGTGCCAGCAGTTACGACTTTTACAGGGGGCTGCTGCATGATACGCAGTATTTT; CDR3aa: CASSYDFYRGLLHDTQYF
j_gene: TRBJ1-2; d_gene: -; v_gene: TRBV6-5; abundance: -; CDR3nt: TGTGCCAGCAGTAGGGGGAAGCTGCGGTATGGCTACACCTTC; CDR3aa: CASSRGKLRYGYTF
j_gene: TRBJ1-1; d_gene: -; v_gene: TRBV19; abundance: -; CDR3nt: TGTGCCAGTAGTTCCCCGGGGGGACGAAGGACTGAAGCTTTCTTT; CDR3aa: CASSSPGGRRTEAFF
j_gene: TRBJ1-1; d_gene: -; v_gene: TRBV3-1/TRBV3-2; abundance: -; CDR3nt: TGTGCCAGCAGCCAATTCGGGGTCGACTCTGAAGCTTTCTTT; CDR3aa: CASSQFGVDSEAFF
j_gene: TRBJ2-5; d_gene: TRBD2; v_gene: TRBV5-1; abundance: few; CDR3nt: TGCGCCAGCAACGACCCCCAGGGAGGGGAGACCCAGTACTTC; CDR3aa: CASNDPQGGETQYF
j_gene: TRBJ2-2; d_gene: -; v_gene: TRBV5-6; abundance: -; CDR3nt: TGTGCCAGCAGCTTGGGGGGCGGGGTCCTCACCGGGGAGCTGTTTTTT; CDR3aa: CASSLGGGVLTGELFF
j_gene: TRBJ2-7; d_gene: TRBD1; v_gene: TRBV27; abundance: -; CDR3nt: TGTGCCAGCCGCAGTACAGGGGGCCACGAGCAGTACTTC; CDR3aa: CASRSTGGHEQYF
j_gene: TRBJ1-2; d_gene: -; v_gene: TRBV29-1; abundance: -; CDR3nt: TGCAGCGCCTCACAAGGGCAGGGTGGCTACACCTTC; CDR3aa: CSASQGQGGYTF
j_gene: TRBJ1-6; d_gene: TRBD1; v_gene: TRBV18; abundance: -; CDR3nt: TGTGCCAGCTCACCGGGACAGGCGTCCTATAATTCACCCCTCCACTTT; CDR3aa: CASSPGQASYNSPLHF
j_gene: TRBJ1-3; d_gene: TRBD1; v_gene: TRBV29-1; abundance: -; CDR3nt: TGCAGCGTTGTGGGACAGGGAAGACTCGCTGGAAACACCATATATTTT; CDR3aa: CSVVGQGRLAGNTIYF
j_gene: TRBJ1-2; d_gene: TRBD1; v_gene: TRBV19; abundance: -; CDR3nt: TGTGCCAGTAGTAAAAACCGGGACAGAGACTATGGCTACACCTTC; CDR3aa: CASSKNRDRDYGYTF
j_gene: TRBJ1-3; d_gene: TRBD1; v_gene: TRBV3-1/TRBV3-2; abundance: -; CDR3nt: TGTGCCAGCAGCCCCGGGACAGCTGGAAACACCATATATTTT; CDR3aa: CASSPGTAGNTIYF
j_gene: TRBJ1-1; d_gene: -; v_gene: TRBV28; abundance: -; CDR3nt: TGTGCCAGCAGTACGACAGTGATGAACACTGAAGCTTTCTTT; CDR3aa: CASSTTVMNTEAFF
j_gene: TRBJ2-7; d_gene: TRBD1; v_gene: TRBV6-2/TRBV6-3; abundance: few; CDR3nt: TGTGCCAGCAGCCCCTCGACAGGGGGGCCCTACGAGCAGTACTTC; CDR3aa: CASSPSTGGPYEQYF
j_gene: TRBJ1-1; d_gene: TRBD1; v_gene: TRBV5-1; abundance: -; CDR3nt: TGCGCCAGCAGCTTGGGACAGGGGGTACTGAACACTGAAGCTTTCTTT; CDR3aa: CASSLGQGVLNTEAFF
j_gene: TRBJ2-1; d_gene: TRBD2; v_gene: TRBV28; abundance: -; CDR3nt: TGTGCCAGCAGTTTAAGGTCGGGAGGGCATGAGCAGTTCTTC; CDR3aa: CASSLRSGGHEQFF
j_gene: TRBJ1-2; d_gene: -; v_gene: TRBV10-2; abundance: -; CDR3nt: TGCGCCAGCACAGACAGCCCTAACTATGGCTACACCTTC; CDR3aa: CASTDSPNYGYTF
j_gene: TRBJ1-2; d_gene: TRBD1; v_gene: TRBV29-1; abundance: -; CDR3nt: TGCAGCGTTGGAGGTTTCCGGGACAGGGCTTACACCTTC; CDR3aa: CSVGGFRDRAYTF
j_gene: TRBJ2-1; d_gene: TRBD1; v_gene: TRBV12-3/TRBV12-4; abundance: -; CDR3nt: TGTGCCAGCACCACCGGGACAGGCGATGAGCAGTTCTTC; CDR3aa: CASTTGTGDEQFF